This T cell receptor beta chain was recorded in a study of CXCR3-negative and CXCR3-positive naive CD8 T cells. Study results and limitations: Both naive subsets showed comparably high diversity, and memory CD8+ cells showed much lower diversity. Comparison of naive CXCR3-negative and CXCR3-positive cells revealed similar TRBV-TRBJ usage, while memory cells differed. Naive CXCR3-positive cells had TRB CDR3s more hydrophobic than those of CXCR3-negative naive cells.

Cells that were CD45RO-CCR7+CD27+CD95- constituted naive CD8+ T cells. 5' RACE with UMI labels generated the TRB cDNA libraries. Each CDR3 protein gets one entry in TCRdb, which reprocessed the 5' RACE reads and gives no DNA. Recorded for this sample: around 5,000 distinct CDR3 sequences. Considering frequency, this clonotype is medium-sized. Its antigen is unidentified. CDR1 is SGDLS, CDR2 YYNGEE, per germline. This CDR3 is 16 amino acids long. This sequence was found in a human donor in good health. Some clones in this sample may be carry-over from other donors' samples. The specimen was naive CXCR3+ CD8+ T cells from blood. Documented subset: CD45RO-CCR7+CD27+CD95- naive CD8+ T cells expressing CXCR3 (TNR3+). V gene TRBV9 combines with J gene TRBJ1-1. CDR3: CASSVQSTILNTEAFF.